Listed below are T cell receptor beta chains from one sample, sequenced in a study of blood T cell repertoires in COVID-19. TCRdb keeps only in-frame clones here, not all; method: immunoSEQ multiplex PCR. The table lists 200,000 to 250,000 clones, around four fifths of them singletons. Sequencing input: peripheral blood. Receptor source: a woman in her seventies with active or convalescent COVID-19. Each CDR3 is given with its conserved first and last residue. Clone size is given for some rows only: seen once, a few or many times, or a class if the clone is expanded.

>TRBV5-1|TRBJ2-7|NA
CASSSQGWSDEQYF
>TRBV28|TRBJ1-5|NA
CASSSPDRGQVEQPQHF
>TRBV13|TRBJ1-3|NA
CASSLSGDRTPGNTIYF
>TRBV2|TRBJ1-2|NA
CASSEGTGLDSYTF
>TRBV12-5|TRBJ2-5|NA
CASGLGLAGTQETQYF
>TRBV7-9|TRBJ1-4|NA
CASSLGAPGPGGILFF
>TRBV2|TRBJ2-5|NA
CASSIQGQGGPQYF
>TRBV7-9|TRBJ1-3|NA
CASSQGHLSPNTIYF
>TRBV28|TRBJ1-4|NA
CASSFGGSGNEKLFF
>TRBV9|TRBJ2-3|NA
CASSAGVLTDTQYF
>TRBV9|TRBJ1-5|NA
CASSVDSGQPQHF
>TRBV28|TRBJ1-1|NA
CASSLGGWNTEAFF
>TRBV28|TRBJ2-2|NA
CASSFPPPGQLYTGELFF
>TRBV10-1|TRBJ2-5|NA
CASSESGQNQETQYF
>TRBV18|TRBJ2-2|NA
CASSPGQYTGELFF
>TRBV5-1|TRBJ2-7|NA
CASSSTSGRLREQYF
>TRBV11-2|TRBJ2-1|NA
CASSPWTGGEDEQFF
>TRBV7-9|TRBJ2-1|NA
CASSPRTGSYNEQFF
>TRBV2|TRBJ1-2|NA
CASSGRSGTVSYGYTF
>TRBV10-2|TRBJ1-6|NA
CASSESGLSPLHF
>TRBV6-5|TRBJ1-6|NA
CASSRGGDNSPLHF
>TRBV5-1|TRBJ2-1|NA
CASSLGSGNEQFF
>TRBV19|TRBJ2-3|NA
CASSLELTDTQYF
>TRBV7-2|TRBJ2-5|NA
CASSLWETGLLGDGGTQYF
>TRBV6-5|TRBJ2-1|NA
CASSYFTSGINEQFF
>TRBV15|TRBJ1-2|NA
CATSRDPGGNYGYTF
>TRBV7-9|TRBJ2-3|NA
CASSLGTPTSTDTQYF
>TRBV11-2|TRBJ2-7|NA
CASSADPIIAGGPYEQYF
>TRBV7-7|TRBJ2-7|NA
CASSLGTGGLDEQYF
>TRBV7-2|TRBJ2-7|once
CASSLATSSYEQYF
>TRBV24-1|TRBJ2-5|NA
CATSDWTSGHGTQYF
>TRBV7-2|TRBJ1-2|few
CASSPEGGNYGYTF
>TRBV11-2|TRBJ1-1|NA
CASSSGDRNTEAFF
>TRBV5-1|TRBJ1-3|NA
CASSLEGQPSSGNTIYF
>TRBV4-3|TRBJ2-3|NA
CASSQDMFGTSNSQGVYF
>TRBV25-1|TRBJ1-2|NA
CASSTTGSYTF
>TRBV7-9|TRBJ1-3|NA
CASPTDTSGGNTIYF
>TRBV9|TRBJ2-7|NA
CASSVGPSSYEQYF
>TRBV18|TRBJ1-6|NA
CASSQDRNNSPLHF
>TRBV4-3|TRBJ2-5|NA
CASSQDSVLQGGTQYF
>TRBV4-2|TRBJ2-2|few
CASSQGLADTGELFF
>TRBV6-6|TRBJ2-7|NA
CASSYSTGYYEQYF
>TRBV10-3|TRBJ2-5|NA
CAIQAGGQETQYF
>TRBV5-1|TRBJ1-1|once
CASSSTGAGNTEAFF
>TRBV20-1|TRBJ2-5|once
CSASQETQYF
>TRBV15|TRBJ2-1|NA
CATSRGREGSLNEQFF
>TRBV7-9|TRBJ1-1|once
CASSSYIQTEAFF
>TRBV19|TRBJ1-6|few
CASGHYNSPLHF
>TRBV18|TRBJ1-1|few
CASSPSVTEAFF
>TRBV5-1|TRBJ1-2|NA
CASSLGVTVYGYTF
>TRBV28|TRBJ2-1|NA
CASSLYRAGGRYNEQFF
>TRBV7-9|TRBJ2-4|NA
CASSARASAKNIQYF
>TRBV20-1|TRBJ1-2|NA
CSARVGDGYTF
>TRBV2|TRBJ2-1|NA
CASRRQADNEQFF
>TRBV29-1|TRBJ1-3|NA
CSVETGVGNTIYF
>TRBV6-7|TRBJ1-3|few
CASSPGTGETGNTIYF
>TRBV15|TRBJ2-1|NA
CATSAGLADGNEQFF
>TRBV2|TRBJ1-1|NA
CASSDRVNTEAFF
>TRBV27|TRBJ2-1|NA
CASSLRTSGTLTYNEQFF